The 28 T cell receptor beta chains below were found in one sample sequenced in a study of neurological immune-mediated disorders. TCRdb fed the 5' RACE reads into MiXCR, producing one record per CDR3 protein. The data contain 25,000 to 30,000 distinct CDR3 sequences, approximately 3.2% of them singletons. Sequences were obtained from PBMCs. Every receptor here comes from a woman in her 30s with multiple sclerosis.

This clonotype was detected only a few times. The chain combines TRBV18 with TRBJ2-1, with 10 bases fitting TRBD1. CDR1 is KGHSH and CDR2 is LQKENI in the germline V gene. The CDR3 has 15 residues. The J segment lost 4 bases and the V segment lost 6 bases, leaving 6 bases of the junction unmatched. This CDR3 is CASSRQGAGYNEQFF. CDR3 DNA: TGTGCCAGCTCGCGACAGGGGGCGGGATACAATGAGCAGTTCTTC. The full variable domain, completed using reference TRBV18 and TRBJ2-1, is NAGVMQNPRHLVRRRGQEARLRCSPMKGHSHVYWYRQLPEEGLKFMVYLQKENIIDESGMPKERFSAEFPKEGPSILRIQQVVRGDSAAYFCASSRQGAGYNEQFFGPGTRLTVL.

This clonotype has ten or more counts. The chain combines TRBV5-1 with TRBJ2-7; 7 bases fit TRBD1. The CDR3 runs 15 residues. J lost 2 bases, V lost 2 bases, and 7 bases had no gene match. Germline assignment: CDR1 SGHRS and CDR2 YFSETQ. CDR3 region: CASSFLPGGPYEQYF. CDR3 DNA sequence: TGCGCCAGCAGCTTCCTCCCAGGGGGTCCCTACGAGCAGTACTTC.

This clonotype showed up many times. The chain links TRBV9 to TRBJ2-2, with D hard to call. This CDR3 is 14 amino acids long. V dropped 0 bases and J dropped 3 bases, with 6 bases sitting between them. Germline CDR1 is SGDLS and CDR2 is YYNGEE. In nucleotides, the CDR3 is TGTGCCAGCAGCGTAGTAGGTTACACCGGGGAGCTGTTTTTT. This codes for CASSVVGYTGELFF.

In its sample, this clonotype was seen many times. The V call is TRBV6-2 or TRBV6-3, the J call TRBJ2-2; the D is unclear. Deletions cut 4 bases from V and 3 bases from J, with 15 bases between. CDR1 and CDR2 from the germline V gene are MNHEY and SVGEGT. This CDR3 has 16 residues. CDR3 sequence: CASSSLNSADTGELFF. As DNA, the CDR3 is TGTGCCAGCAGTTCCCTCAATTCCGCGGACACCGGGGAGCTGTTTTTT.

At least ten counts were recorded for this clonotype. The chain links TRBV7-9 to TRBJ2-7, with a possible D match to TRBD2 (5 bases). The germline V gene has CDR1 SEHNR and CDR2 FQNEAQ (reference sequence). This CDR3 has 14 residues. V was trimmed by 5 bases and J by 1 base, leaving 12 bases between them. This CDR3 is CASSPFSGSYEQYF. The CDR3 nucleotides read TGTGCCAGCAGCCCGTTCTCGGGATCCTACGAGCAGTACTTC.

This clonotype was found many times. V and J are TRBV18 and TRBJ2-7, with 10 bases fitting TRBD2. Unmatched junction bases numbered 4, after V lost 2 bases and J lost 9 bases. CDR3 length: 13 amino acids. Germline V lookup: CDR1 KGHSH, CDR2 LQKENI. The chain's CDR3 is CASSPAGLARQYF. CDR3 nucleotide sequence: TGTGCCAGCTCACCAGCGGGACTAGCGAGGCAGTACTTC.

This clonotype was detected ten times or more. CDR3: CASSLMGTSGGASTDTQYF. The DNA for the CDR3 is TGTGCCAGCAGCTTGATGGGGACTAGCGGGGGTGCTAGCACAGATACGCAGTATTTT. This rearrangement joins TRBV7-2 to TRBJ2-3; TRBD2 agrees at 14 bases. This CDR3 region has 19 residues. Germline CDR1 SGHTA, CDR2 FQGNSA. V dropped 3 bases and J dropped 0; count of bases not matched to a gene: 8.

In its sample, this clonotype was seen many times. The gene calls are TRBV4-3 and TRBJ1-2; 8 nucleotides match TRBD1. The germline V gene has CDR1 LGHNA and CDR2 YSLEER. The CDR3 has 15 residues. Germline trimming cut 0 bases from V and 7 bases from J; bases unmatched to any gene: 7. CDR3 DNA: TGCGCCAGCAGCCAAGAGGACAGGGTAGGATCTGGCTACACCTTC. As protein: CASSQEDRVGSGYTF.

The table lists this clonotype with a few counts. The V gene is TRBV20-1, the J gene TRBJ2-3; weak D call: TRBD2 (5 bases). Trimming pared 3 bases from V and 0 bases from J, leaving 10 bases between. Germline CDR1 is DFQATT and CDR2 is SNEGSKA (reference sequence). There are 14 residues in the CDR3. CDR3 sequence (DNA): TGCAGTGCTAGGGCGCTAGCCAGCACAGATACGCAGTATTTT. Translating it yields CSARALASTDTQYF.

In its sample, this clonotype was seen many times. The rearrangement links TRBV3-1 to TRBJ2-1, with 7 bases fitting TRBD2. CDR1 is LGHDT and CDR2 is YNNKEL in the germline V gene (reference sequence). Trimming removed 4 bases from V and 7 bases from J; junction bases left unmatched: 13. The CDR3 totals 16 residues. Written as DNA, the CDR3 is TGTGCCAGCAGCCCCTACCGGTGGGGGGGTTTGAATGAGCAGTTCTTC. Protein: CASSPYRWGGLNEQFF.

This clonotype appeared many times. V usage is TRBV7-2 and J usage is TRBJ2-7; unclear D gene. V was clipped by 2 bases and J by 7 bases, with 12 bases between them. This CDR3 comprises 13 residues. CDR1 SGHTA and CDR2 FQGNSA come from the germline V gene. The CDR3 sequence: CASSLNYVGEQYF. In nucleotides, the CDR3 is TGTGCCAGCAGCTTAAACTACGTTGGTGAGCAGTACTTC.

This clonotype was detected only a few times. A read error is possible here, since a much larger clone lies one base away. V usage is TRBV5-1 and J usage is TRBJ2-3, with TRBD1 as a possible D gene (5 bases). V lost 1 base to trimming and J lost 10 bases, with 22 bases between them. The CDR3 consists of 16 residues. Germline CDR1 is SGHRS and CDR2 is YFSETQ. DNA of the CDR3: TGCGCCAGCAGCTTGAATGGCAGGAAGGGGAAAGAGGCGCAGTATTTT. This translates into CASSLNGRKGKEAQYF.

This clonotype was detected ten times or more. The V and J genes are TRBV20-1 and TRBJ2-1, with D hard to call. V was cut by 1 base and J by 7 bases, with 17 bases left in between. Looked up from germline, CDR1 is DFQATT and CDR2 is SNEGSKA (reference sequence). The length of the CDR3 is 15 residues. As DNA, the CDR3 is TGCAGTGCTAGAGTCGGCCAGCTTCCCTCTAATGAGCAGTTCTTC. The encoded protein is CSARVGQLPSNEQFF.

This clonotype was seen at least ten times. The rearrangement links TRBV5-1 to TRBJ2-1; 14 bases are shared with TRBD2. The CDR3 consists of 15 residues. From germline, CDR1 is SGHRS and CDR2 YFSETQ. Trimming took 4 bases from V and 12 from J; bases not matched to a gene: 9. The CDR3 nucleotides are TGCGCCAGCAGCGAGGGACTAGCGGGAGCCCTCCGGCAGTTCTTC. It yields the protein CASSEGLAGALRQFF.

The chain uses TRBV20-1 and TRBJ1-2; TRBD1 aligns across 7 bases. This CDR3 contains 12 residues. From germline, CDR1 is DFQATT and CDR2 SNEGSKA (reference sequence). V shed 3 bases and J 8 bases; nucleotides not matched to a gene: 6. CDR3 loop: CSASPTGPGYTF. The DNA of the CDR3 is TGCAGTGCTAGCCCGACAGGGCCCGGCTACACCTTC.

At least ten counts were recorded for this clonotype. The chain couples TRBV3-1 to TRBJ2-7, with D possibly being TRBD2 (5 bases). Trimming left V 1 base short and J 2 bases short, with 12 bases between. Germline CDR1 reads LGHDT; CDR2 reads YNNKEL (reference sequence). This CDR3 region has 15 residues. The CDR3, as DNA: TGTGCCAGCAGCCAAGTGAGGCGGGCAACCTACGAGCAGTACTTC. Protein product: CASSQVRRATYEQYF.

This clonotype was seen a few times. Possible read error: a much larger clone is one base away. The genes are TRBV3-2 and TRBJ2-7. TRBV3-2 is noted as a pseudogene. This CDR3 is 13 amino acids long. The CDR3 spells CAGSPTKPYEQYF. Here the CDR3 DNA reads TGTGCCGGCAGCCCCACTAAACCCTACGAGCAGTACTTC.

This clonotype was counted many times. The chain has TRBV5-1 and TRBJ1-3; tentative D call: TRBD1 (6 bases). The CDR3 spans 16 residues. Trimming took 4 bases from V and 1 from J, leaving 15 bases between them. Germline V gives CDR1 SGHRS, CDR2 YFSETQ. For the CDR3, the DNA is TGCGCCAGCAGCCCGACCCAGGGGAATTCTGGAAACACCATATATTTT. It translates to CASSPTQGNSGNTIYF.

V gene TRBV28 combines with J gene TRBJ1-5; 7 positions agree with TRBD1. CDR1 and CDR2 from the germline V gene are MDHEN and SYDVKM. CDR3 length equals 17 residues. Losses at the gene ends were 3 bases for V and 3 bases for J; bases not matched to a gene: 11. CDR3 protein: CASSFNPGQAPNQPQHF. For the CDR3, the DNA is TGTGCCAGCAGTTTCAATCCTGGACAGGCCCCCAATCAGCCCCAGCATTTT.

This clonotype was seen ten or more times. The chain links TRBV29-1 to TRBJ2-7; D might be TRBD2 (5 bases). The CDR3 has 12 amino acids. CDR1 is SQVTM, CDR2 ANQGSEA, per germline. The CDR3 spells CSFRRGSYEQYF. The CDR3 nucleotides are TGCAGTTTTAGACGGGGCTCCTACGAGCAGTACTTC.

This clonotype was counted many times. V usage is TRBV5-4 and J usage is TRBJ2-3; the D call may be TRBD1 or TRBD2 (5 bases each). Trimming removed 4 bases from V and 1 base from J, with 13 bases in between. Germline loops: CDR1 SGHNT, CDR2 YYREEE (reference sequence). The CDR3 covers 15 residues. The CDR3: CASSQGAERTDTQYF. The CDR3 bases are TGTGCCAGCAGCCAGGGAGCGGAACGCACAGATACGCAGTATTTT.

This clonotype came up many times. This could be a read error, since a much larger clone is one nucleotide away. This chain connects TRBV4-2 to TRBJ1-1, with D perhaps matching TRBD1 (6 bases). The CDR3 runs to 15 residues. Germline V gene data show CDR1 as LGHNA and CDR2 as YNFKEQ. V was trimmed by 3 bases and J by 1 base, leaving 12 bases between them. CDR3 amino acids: CASSQAQGTNTEAFF. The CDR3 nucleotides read TGTGCCAGCAGCCAGGCACAGGGAACGAACACTGAAGCTTTCTTT.

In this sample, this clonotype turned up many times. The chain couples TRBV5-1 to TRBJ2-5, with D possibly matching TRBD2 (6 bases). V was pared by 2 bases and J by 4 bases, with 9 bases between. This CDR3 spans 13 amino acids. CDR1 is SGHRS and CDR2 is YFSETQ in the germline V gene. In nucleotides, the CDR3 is TGCGCCAGCAGCTTTGGGGGGAGAGAGACCCAGTACTTC. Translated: CASSFGGRETQYF.

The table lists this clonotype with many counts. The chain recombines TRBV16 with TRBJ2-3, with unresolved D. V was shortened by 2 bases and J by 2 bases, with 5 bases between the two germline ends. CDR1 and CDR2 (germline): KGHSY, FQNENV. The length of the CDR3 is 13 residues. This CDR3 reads CASSQPLTDTQYF. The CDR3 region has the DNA TGTGCCAGCAGCCAACCCCTCACAGATACGCAGTATTTT.

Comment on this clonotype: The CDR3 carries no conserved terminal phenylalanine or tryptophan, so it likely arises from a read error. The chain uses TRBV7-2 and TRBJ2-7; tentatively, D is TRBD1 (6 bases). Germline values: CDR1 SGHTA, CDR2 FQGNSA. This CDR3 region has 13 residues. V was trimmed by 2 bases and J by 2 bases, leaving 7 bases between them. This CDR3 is CASSLWGPYEQYN. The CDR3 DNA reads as TGTGCCAGCAGCTTATGGGGGCCCTACGAGCAGTACAAC.

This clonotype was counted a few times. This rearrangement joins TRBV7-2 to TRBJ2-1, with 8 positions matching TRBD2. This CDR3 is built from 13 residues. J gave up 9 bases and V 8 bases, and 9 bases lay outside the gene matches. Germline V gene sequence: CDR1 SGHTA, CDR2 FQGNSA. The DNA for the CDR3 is TGTGCCAGCGCCGGGGGGGGTGGGTCTGAGCAGTTCTTC. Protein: CASAGGGGSEQFF.

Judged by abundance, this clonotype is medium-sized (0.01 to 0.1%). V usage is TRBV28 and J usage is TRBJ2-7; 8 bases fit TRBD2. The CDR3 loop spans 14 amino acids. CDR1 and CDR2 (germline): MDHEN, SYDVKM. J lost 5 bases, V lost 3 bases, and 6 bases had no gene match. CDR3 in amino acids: CASSFVSGSDEQYF. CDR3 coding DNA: TGTGCCAGCAGTTTTGTGAGCGGGAGTGACGAGCAGTACTTC.

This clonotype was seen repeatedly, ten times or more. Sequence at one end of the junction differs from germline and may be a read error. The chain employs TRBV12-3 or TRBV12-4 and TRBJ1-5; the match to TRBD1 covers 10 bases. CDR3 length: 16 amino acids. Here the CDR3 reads CASSRQGAMSNQPQNF. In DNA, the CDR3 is TGTGCCAGCAGCCGACAGGGGGCTATGAGCAATCAGCCCCAGAATTTT.